This TCR beta chain was recovered during a study of blood T cell repertoires in COVID-19. Background on the study: Sample material is recorded as cDNA or gDNA derived from T cells, B-cell-depleted T cells, or PBMCs.

CDR3 length: 11 amino acids. Trimming stripped 6 bases from V and 3 bases from J, with 6 bases between. The germline CDR1 and CDR2 sequences are WSHSY and SAAADI. Assay: immunoSEQ multiplex PCR; the TCRdb copy retains only in-frame clones and omits some. The table includes 200,000 to 250,000 clones, 70% to 90% detected once. The sample was peripheral blood. This clonotype originated in a man aged 18 to 30 with active or convalescent COVID-19. The chain carries TRBV10-2 and TRBJ2-7; TRBD1 is a possible D gene (5 bases). This CDR3 is CASRGLYEQYF. The DNA for the CDR3 is TGCGCCAGCAGGGGGCTCTACGAGCAGTACTTC.